The 3 T cell receptor beta chains presented below share a single source sample, sequenced in a study of blood T cell repertoires in COVID-19. The assay was immunoSEQ multiplex PCR, and TCRdb's table has in-frame clones only and misses some. The sample carries 650,000 to 800,000 clones, 70% to 90% recorded once. Material: peripheral blood. The receptor source for this set is a woman younger than 35 with acute or convalescent COVID-19.

V gene TRBV12-3 or TRBV12-4 combines with J gene TRBJ2-5; D perhaps matches TRBD2 (6 bases). V dropped 5 bases and J dropped 2 bases, with 9 bases sitting between them. The CDR3 extends over 13 amino acids. The CDR3 coding sequence is TGTGCCAGCAGTAGGGACTTACAAGAGACCCAGTACTTC. The encoded protein is CASSRDLQETQYF.

The chain is built from TRBV9 and TRBJ2-2, with 10 bases that match TRBD2. The germline gives CDR1 SGDLS, CDR2 YYNGEE. Germline trimming cut 2 bases from V and 6 bases from J; bases unmatched to any gene: 4. This CDR3 region has 15 residues. The DNA of the CDR3 is TGTGCCAGCAGCGTTGGGCTAGCGGGGGCCGGGGAGCTGTTTTTT. It specifies CASSVGLAGAGELFF.

The V gene is TRBV5-8, the J gene TRBJ2-2; 7 bases are a match to TRBD1. The CDR3 loop spans 17 amino acids. The junction had 9 bases not matched to a gene; V was cut back by 0 bases and J by 4 bases. CDR1 SGHTS and CDR2 YDEGEE come from the germline V gene. In DNA form, the CDR3 reads TGTGCCAGCAGCTTGGCCAAGGGGGCAGTCGTCACCGGGGAGCTGTTTTTT. Encoded protein: CASSLAKGAVVTGELFF.